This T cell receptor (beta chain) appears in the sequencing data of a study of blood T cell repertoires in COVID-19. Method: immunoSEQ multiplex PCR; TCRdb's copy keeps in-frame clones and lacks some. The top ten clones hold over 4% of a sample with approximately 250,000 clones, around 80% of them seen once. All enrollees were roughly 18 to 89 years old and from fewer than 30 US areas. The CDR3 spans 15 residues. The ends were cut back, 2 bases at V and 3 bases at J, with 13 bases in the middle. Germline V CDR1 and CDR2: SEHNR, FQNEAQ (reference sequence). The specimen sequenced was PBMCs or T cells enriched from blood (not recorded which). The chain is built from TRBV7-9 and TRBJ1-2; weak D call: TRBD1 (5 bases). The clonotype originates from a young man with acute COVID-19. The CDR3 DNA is TGTGCCAGCAGCTTACCGACAGCGGGGGACTATGGCTACACCTTC. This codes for CASSLPTAGDYGYTF.